Below, 20 T cell receptor beta chains from the same sample are listed, as sequenced in a study of blood T cell repertoires in COVID-19. Profiled with immunoSEQ multiplex PCR; TCRdb holds only in-frame clones, not every one. The sample yields under 200,000 clones, about 80% seen once. The sequenced material came from PBMCs or T cells enriched from blood (not recorded which). These receptors were obtained from a woman aged 55-69 years who had recovered from COVID-19.

The chain combines TRBV5-6 with TRBJ1-2; D is unresolved. Per germline, CDR1 SGHDT and CDR2 YYEEEE. The V end lost 0 bases, the J end lost 2 bases, and 8 bases lay between the germline ends. This CDR3 has 14 residues. The CDR3 coding sequence is TGTGCCAGCAGCTTGGGTCGAGGGAACTATGGCTACACCTTC. It codes for CASSLGRGNYGYTF.

The V call is TRBV30, the J call TRBJ1-1; D unresolved. V shed 2 bases and J shed 0 bases, with 7 bases lying between them. The germline V gene has CDR1 GTSNPN and CDR2 SVGIG (reference sequence). The CDR3 runs to 13 residues. The CDR3 protein is CAWSLQMNTEAFF. DNA of the CDR3: TGTGCCTGGAGTCTCCAGATGAACACTGAAGCTTTCTTT. Using reference TRBV30 and TRBJ1-1 for the parts outside the CDR3, the full variable domain is SQTIHQWPATLVQPVGSPLSLECTVEGTSNPNLYWYRQAAGRGLQLLFYSVGIGQISSEVPQNLSASRPQDRQFILSSKKLLLSDSGFYLCAWSLQMNTEAFFGQGTRLTVV.

This chain connects TRBV2 to TRBJ2-3; D is perhaps TRBD1 (6 bases). The CDR3 covers 14 residues. V lost 7 bases to trimming and J lost 0 bases, with 11 bases between them. Germline lookup yields CDR1 SNHLY and CDR2 FYNNEI. This CDR3 reads CASTRTESTDTQYF. As DNA, the CDR3 is TGTGCCAGCACCAGGACAGAAAGCACAGATACGCAGTATTTT.

The chain combines TRBV11-2 with TRBJ2-7, with TRBD1 as a possible D gene (5 bases). CDR1 and CDR2 (germline): SGHAT, FQNNGV. The V end lost 1 base, the J end lost 12 bases, and 13 bases lay between the germline ends. The CDR3 covers 12 residues. This CDR3 reads CASSLASRVTYF. Written as DNA, the CDR3 is TGTGCCAGCAGCTTAGCCAGCAGGGTGACGTACTTC.

This clone was detected a few times. The chain has TRBV30 and TRBJ2-1; D not resolved. V lost 5 bases, J lost 1 base, and 12 bases lay in between. Germline CDR1 GTSNPN, CDR2 SVGIG (reference sequence). CDR3 length equals 14 residues. The CDR3: CAWAPVPSYNEQFF. Here the CDR3 DNA reads TGTGCCTGGGCCCCAGTCCCATCCTACAATGAGCAGTTCTTC.

This chain joins TRBV12-3 or TRBV12-4 and TRBJ1-1; 7 bases fit TRBD1. V gave up 9 bases and J gave up 5 bases; unmatched junction bases: 6. CDR3 length: 12 residues. CDR3 amino acids: CASQGDRTEAFF. The CDR3 DNA follows: TGTGCCAGTCAGGGGGACCGAACTGAAGCTTTCTTT.

J is TRBJ1-1 and V is TRBV15; tentatively, D is TRBD1 (6 bases). Trimming removed 8 bases from V and 1 base from J, with 14 bases in between. The CDR3 spans 14 residues. Germline assignment: CDR1 LNHNV and CDR2 YYDKDF (reference sequence). CDR3 region: CATQGWGSNTEAFF. CDR3 DNA: TGTGCCACCCAGGGGTGGGGATCGAACACTGAAGCTTTCTTT.

This chain uses TRBV9 with TRBJ1-6, with 7 nucleotides matching TRBD1. This CDR3 is built from 14 residues. Germline V CDR1 and CDR2: SGDLS, YYNGEE. With V trimmed by 4 bases and J by 5 bases, 3 bases remained unmatched. The CDR3 loop reads CASSMGTDNSPLHF. As DNA, the CDR3 is TGTGCCAGCAGCATGGGGACAGATAATTCACCCCTCCACTTT.

The V call is TRBV9, the J call TRBJ2-3; D is possibly TRBD2 (7 bases). The CDR3 covers 16 residues. V was trimmed by 0 bases and J by 2 bases, leaving 13 bases between them. The germline V gene has CDR1 SGDLS and CDR2 YYNGEE. In DNA, the CDR3 is TGTGCCAGCAGCGTAGCCGGGGGGCCACCCACAGATACGCAGTATTTT. Amino acids: CASSVAGGPPTDTQYF.

V usage is TRBV15 and J usage is TRBJ2-5, with 9 bases lining up with TRBD2. Germline CDR1 reads LNHNV; CDR2 reads YYDKDF (reference sequence). This CDR3 is built from 16 residues. Trimming at V came to 8 bases and at J to 7 bases, leaving 17 bases not matched to a gene. CDR3 region: CATRTAPLSGGGTQYF. In DNA form, the CDR3 reads TGTGCCACCCGAACTGCGCCCCTTAGCGGGGGAGGGACCCAGTACTTC.

The V and J genes are TRBV5-1 and TRBJ1-3; a possible D gene is TRBD1 (5 bases). The CDR3 spans 14 residues. V lost 4 bases, J lost 0 bases, and 8 bases lay in between. Germline lookup yields CDR1 SGHRS and CDR2 YFSETQ. The CDR3 is CASSPTGSGNTIYF. The CDR3 nucleotides are TGCGCCAGCAGCCCCACAGGCTCTGGAAACACCATATATTTT.

The rearrangement uses TRBV5-6 and TRBJ2-5; 9 nucleotides agree with TRBD1. Germline-derived CDR1 and CDR2 are SGHDT and YYEEEE. The V and J ends lost 6 bases and 5 bases, in that order; junction bases with no gene match: 5. This CDR3 is built from 13 residues. DNA for the CDR3: TGTGCCAGCACCCGGGACAGGGTCGAGACCCAGTACTTC. As protein: CASTRDRVETQYF.

The J gene is TRBJ2-7, the V gene TRBV6-1, with 12 nucleotides matching TRBD1. Germline values: CDR1 MNHNS, CDR2 SASEGT. Losses at the gene ends were 3 bases for V and 5 bases for J; bases not matched to a gene: 8. The CDR3 contains 16 residues. In DNA form, the CDR3 reads TGTGCCAGCAGTGACCGGGACAGGGGGCTTCTCCACGAGCAGTACTTC. Translation: CASSDRDRGLLHEQYF.

This sequence joins TRBV4-2 and TRBJ2-1; D ambiguous. The V and J ends lost 0 bases and 7 bases respectively, with 10 bases between them. The CDR3 is 14 residues long. Germline-derived CDR1 and CDR2 are LGHNA and YNFKEQ. In DNA, the CDR3 is TGTGCCAGCAGCCAAGATCAGGCGAATAATGAGCAGTTCTTC. It encodes CASSQDQANNEQFF.

This clone was counted a single time. The V call is TRBV3-1 (or the pseudogene TRBV3-2), the J call TRBJ1-1; 11 bases are a match to TRBD1. The CDR3 totals 15 residues. Germline values: CDR1 LGHDT, CDR2 YNNKEL (reference sequence). V lost 2 bases and J lost 2; bases outside the gene matches: 1. The CDR3 DNA reads as TGTGCCAGCAGCCAATGGACAGGGGGCAACACTGAAGCTTTCTTT. Protein sequence: CASSQWTGGNTEAFF.

This chain's CDR3 is CASSGGTAIPGYGYTF. In DNA form, the CDR3 reads TGTGCCAGCAGCGGCGGGACAGCTATACCTGGCTATGGCTACACCTTC. The chain is built from TRBV5-8 and TRBJ1-2; 7 bases align to TRBD1. The germline V gene has CDR1 SGHTS and CDR2 YDEGEE. J gave up 4 bases and V 4 bases, and 13 bases lay outside the gene matches. The CDR3 runs 16 residues.

The gene calls are TRBV7-8 and TRBJ1-5; D unresolved. Trimming removed 0 bases at V and 4 bases at J, with 7 bases between. Germline V gene data show CDR1 as SGHVS and CDR2 as FQNEAQ. The CDR3 sequence is 14 residues long. CDR3 loop: CASSLADGNQPQHF. CDR3 sequence (DNA): TGTGCCAGCAGCTTAGCCGACGGGAATCAGCCCCAGCATTTT.

Comments on this clone: Because the CDR3's place on the DNA is in doubt, the DNA is left out and the CDR3 is given as listed by TCRdb. The V gene is TRBV21-1, the J gene TRBJ2-7; the table assigns TRBD1, which was not confirmed against the DNA. TRBV21-1 is tagged as a pseudogene. The CDR3 comprises 15 residues, both ends counted. The CDR3 loop is CASSKVGQGAGEQYF.

The chain joins TRBV11-2 to TRBJ1-1; 7 bases agree with TRBD1. This CDR3 contains 17 residues. Germline V gene sequence: CDR1 SGHAT, CDR2 FQNNGV. The V gene end was trimmed by 0 bases and the J gene end by 0 bases; junction bases not matched to a gene: 7. The CDR3 sequence: CASSLERGHGVNTEAFF. For the CDR3, the DNA is TGTGCCAGCAGCTTAGAGAGGGGGCATGGGGTGAACACTGAAGCTTTCTTT.

This chain links TRBV6-5 with TRBJ2-5, with D possibly being TRBD2 (5 bases). The CDR3 is 12 residues long. Germline CDR1 and CDR2: MNHEY and SVGAGI. V was pared by 7 bases and J by 1 base, with 7 bases between. This CDR3 is CASMDSQETQYF. CDR3 nucleotides: TGTGCCAGCATGGACTCCCAAGAGACCCAGTACTTC.